This T cell receptor beta chain is drawn from a study of a mutant IDH1 vaccine in newly diagnosed glioma. Study details: Treated patients, averaging about 40 years, were around 62% male and approximately 38% female. Most had both radiotherapy and temozolomide beforehand; others had only one. Study outcomes and limitations: Across multiple MHC alleles, approximately 93% of patients had vaccine-induced responses. Top-clonotype changes in peripheral T cells seemed unrelated to pseudoprogression.

Documented time point: baseline, week 1 (first vaccination visit). Treatment of the sample: pre-vaccination baseline after standard-of-care therapy. Only in-frame clones appear in the TCRdb table, and some are missing; sequencing was by immunoSEQ multiplex PCR. The profile shows tens of thousands of clones, approximately 89% of them singletons. As to this clone: The antigen is unknown.

This specimen consisted of PBMCs, obtained from a glioma patient treated with radiotherapy, temozolomide or both. The TCR sequence derives from a man in his thirties or forties with glioma.

CDR3 nucleotides: TGCGCCAGCAGCTTGGACCGGACAGGGGGGGGCGAGCAGTACTTC. This codes for CASSLDRTGGGEQYF. This chain joins TRBV5-1 and TRBJ2-7; 10 bases line up with TRBD1. V shed 0 bases and J 6 bases; nucleotides not matched to a gene: 6. Germline lookup yields CDR1 SGHRS and CDR2 YFSETQ. The CDR3 length is 15 residues.